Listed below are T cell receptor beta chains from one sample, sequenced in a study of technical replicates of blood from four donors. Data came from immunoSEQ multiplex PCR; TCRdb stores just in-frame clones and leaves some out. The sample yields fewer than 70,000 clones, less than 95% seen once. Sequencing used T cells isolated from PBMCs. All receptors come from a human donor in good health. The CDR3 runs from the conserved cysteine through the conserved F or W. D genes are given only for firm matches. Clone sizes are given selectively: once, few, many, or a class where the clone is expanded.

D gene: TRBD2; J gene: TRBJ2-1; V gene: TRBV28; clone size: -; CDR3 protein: CASNPGGDNEQFF; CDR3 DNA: TGTGCCAGCAATCCCGGGGGGGACAATGAGCAGTTCTTC
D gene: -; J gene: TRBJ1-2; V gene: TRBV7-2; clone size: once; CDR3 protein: CASSPMGEQGGYTF; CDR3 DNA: TGTGCCAGCAGCCCCATGGGGGAACAGGGCGGCTACACCTTC
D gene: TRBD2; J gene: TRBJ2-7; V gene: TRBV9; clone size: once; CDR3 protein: CASSGTSDTYEQYF; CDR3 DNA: TGTGCCAGCAGCGGGACTAGCGACACCTACGAGCAGTACTTC
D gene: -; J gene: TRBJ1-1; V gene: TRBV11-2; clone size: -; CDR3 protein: CASSLDGEEAFF; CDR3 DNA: TGTGCCAGCAGCTTAGACGGAGAAGAAGCTTTCTTT
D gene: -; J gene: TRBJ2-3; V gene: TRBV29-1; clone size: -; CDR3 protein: CSVDRVTAADTQYF; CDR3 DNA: TGCAGCGTGGACCGGGTCACAGCGGCAGATACGCAGTATTTT
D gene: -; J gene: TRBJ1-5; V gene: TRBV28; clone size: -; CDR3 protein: CASSGLQGFPYQPQHF; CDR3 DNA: TGTGCCAGCAGTGGATTACAGGGATTCCCTTATCAGCCCCAGCATTTT
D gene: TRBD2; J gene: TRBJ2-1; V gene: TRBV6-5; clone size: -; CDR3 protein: CASSQLAGGKNEQFF; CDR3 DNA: TGTGCCAGCAGTCAACTAGCGGGGGGAAAAAATGAGCAGTTCTTC
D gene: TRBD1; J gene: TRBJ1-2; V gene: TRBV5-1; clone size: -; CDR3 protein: CASSLDATGARGGYGYTF; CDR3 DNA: TGCGCCAGCAGCCTCGATGCGACAGGGGCCCGCGGGGGCTATGGCTACACCTTC
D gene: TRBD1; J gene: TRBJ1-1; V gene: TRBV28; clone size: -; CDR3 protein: CASSPLQGESTEAFF; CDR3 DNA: TGTGCCAGCAGTCCGTTACAGGGGGAGAGCACTGAAGCTTTCTTT
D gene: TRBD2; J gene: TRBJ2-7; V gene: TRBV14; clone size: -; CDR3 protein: CASSGSEVSGGYEQYF; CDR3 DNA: TGTGCCAGCAGTGGCAGCGAAGTCAGCGGGGGCTACGAGCAGTACTTC
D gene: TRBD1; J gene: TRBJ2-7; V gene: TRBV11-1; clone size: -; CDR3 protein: CASSSTGAYEQYF; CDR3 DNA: TGTGCCAGCAGCTCCACAGGGGCGTACGAGCAGTACTTC
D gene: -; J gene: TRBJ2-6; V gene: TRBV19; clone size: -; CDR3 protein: CASSPHPGARGTGANVLTF; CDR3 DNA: TGTGCCAGTAGTCCTCACCCCGGTGCCCGAGGAACTGGGGCCAACGTCCTGACTTTC
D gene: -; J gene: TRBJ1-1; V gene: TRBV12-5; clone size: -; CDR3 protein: CASLGGRVTEAFF; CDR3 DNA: TGTGCTAGTCTGGGGGGAAGGGTCACTGAAGCTTTCTTT
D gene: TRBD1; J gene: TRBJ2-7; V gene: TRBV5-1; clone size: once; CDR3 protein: CASSLGQGGYEQYF; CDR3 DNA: TGCGCCAGCAGCTTGGGACAGGGGGGCTACGAGCAGTACTTC
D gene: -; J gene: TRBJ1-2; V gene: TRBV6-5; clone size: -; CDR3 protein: CASSYSRTDYGYTF; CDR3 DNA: TGTGCCAGCAGTTACTCGAGGACAGACTATGGCTACACCTTC
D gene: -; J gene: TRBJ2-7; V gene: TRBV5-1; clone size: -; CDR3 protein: CASSLSAGSTYEQYF; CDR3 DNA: TGCGCCAGCAGCTTGTCGGCGGGGTCCACCTACGAGCAGTACTTC
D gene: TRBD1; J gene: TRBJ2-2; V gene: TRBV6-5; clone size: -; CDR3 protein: CASSPGQGVTGELFF; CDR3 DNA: TGTGCCAGCAGCCCCGGACAGGGTGTTACCGGGGAGCTGTTTTTT
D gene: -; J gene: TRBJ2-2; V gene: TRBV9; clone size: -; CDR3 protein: CASSVRLAGTNTGELFF; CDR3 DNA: TGTGCCAGCAGCGTAAGGCTGGCGGGGACGAACACCGGGGAGCTGTTTTTT
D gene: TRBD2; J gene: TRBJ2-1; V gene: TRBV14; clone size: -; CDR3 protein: CASSLPGTSGRIEQFF; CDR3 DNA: TGTGCCAGCAGCTTACCCGGGACTAGCGGGAGAATTGAGCAGTTCTTC
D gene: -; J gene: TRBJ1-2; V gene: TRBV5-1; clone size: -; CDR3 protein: CASSFSGDGYTF; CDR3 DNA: TGCGCCAGCAGTTTTTCAGGGGATGGCTACACCTTC
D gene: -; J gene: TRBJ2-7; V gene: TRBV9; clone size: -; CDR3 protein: CASSVGGSSYEQYF; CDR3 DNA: TGTGCCAGCAGCGTGGGAGGTTCCTCCTACGAGCAGTACTTC
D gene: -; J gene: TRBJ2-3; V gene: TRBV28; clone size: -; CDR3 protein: CASSPQGHSRDTQYF; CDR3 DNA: TGTGCCAGCAGTCCCCAGGGGCATAGTAGGGATACGCAGTATTTT
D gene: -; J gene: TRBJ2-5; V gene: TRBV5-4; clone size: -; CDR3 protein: CASSLGRGARETQYF; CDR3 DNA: TGTGCCAGCAGCTTGGGACGGGGGGCTAGGGAGACCCAGTACTTC
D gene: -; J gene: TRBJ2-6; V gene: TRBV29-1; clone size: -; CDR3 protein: CSVVPQGSSGANVLTF; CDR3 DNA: TGCAGCGTTGTTCCACAGGGTTCTTCTGGGGCCAACGTCCTGACTTTC
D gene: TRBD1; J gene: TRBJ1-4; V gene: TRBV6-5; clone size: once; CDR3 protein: CASSLEGGLGEKLFF; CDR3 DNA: TGTGCCAGCAGTCTTGAAGGGGGCCTCGGTGAAAAACTGTTTTTT
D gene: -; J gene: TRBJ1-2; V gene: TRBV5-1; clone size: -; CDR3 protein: CASSSREANYGYTF; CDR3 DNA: TGCGCCAGCAGCTCGAGGGAGGCTAACTATGGCTACACCTTC
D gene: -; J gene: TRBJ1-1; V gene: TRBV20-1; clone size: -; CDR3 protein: CSAPGQSEAFF; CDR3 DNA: TGCAGTGCCCCCGGACAGAGTGAAGCTTTCTTT
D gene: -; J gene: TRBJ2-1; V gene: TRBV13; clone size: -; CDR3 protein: CASSHRENANEQFF; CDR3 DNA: TGTGCCAGCAGCCACCGGGAGAATGCCAATGAGCAGTTCTTC
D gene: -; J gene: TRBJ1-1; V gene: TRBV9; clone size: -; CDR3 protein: CASSGQVNTEAFF; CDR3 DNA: TGTGCCAGCAGCGGACAGGTGAACACTGAAGCTTTCTTT
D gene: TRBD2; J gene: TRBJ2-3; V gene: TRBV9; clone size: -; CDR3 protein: CASSVTSGGAGDTQYF; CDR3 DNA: TGTGCCAGCAGCGTGACTAGCGGGGGGGCCGGAGATACGCAGTATTTT
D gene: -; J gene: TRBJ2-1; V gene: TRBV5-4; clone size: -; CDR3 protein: CASSPAVNEQFF; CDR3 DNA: TGTGCCAGCAGCCCTGCGGTAAATGAGCAGTTCTTC
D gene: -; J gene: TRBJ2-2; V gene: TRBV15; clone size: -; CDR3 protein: CATSRVPGWDTGELFF; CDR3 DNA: TGTGCCACCAGCAGAGTGCCAGGGTGGGACACCGGGGAGCTGTTTTTT
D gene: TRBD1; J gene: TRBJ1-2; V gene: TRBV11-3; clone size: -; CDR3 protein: CASSYGQGNYGYTF; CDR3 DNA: TGTGCCAGCAGCTATGGACAGGGTAACTATGGCTACACCTTC